This is a list of T cell receptor beta chains from one sample in a study of shared clonotypes between healthy human individuals. This table comes from immunoSEQ multiplex PCR, and its TCRdb copy is limited to in-frame clones, with some not included. The data contain over 300,000 clones, roughly 84% of them seen just once; the ten biggest clones take up around 15%. Material for sequencing was memory CD8+ T cells sorted from blood. These receptors came from a young man in good health. CDR3s include the opening cysteine and the closing phenylalanine or tryptophan. Rows give clone size only sometimes, using once, few, many, or a class for an expanded clone.

TRBJ1-5,TRBV28,.,CASSQGAHSNQPQHF
TRBJ2-7,TRBV25-1,few,CASSDRQGVYEQYF
TRBJ2-1,TRBV27,.,CASSLRGLAGAHNEQFF
TRBJ1-1,TRBV27,.,CASKMQGVDTEAFF
TRBJ2-3,TRBV10-3,.,CATIAGSTDTQYF
TRBJ2-3,TRBV7-6,.,CASSLLPGLAADTQYF
TRBJ2-1,TRBV27,.,CASGYRGTYNEQFF
TRBJ2-2,TRBV11-2,many,CASSLEGLAYTGELFF
TRBJ1-2,TRBV6-1,.,CATTTWTGAHGYTF
TRBJ2-7,TRBV7-9,.,CASSYGSYEQYF
TRBJ2-2,TRBV27,once,CASSLVGGTGELFF
TRBJ2-1,TRBV4-3,many,CASSQDGGRYNEQFF
TRBJ2-7,TRBV5-1,once,CASSLNVNTYEQYF
TRBJ1-2,TRBV28,.,CASSYRDSNYGYTF
TRBJ1-2,TRBV7-3,.,CASSISGRIYGYTF
TRBJ1-6,TRBV5-1,.,CASSWTYNSPLHF
TRBJ2-7,TRBV2,many,CASSPAGDRGRGEQYF
TRBJ2-1,TRBV10-2,.,CASSEEISYNEQFF
TRBJ2-7,TRBV4-1,.,CASSQGLGYEQYF
TRBJ2-7,TRBV29-1,.,CSVATGGIGHEQYF
TRBJ1-5,TRBV30,medium-sized,CAWEGTGGNQPQHF
TRBJ1-1,TRBV30,few,CAWTLDRGAPEAFF
TRBJ2-7,TRBV29-1,.,CSALGQGKNEQYF
TRBJ2-7,TRBV4-1,.,CASSQVQEGAYEQYF
TRBJ2-7,TRBV11-1,.,CASSLGQGDYEQYF
TRBJ2-7,TRBV6-1,few,CASSEGRSEQYF
TRBJ2-2,TRBV28,.,CASSPKETGELFF
TRBJ2-7,TRBV2,.,CASIGTSGSYEQYF
TRBJ1-2,TRBV6-1,.,CASSEPGSYGYTF
TRBJ2-1,TRBV9,.,CASSDPVMAGSYNEQFF
TRBJ1-2,TRBV4-1,.,CASSLLDRDYGYTF
TRBJ1-2,TRBV7-8,.,CASSLAGRGQGYGYTF